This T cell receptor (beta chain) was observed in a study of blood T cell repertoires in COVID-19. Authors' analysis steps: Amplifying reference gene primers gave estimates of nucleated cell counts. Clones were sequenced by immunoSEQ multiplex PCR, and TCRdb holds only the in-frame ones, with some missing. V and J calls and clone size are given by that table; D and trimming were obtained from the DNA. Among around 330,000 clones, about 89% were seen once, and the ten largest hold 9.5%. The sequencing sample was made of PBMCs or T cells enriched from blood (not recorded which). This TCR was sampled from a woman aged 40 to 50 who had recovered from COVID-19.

CDR3 coding DNA: TGTGCCAGCAGCTTCAGGGATCATTCACCCCTCCACTTT. This sequence encodes CASSFRDHSPLHF. The chain couples TRBV5-4 to TRBJ1-6; TRBD1 might be the D (5 bases). V was shortened by 2 bases and J by 8 bases, with 8 bases between the two germline ends. Germline CDR1 and CDR2: SGHNT and YYREEE (reference sequence). CDR3 size: 13 residues.